This entry is about one T cell receptor (beta chain). This specimen belongs to a study of blood T cell repertoires in COVID-19. Profiled with immunoSEQ multiplex PCR; TCRdb holds only in-frame clones, not every one. The table records some 99,000 clones, over 70% of them present only once. This CDR3 has 13 residues. V gave up 7 bases and J gave up 6 bases, with 13 bases separating them. Germline CDR1 and CDR2: SNHLY and FYNNEI. The sequencing input was peripheral blood. The genes are TRBV2 and TRBJ2-1; D possibly corresponds to TRBD1 (5 bases). The TCR was taken from a human donor in a cohort sampled during active or convalescent COVID-19. DNA for the CDR3: TGTGCCAGCAATCTCCAGGGTACCAATGAGCAGTTCTTC. Its protein is CASNLQGTNEQFF. The full variable domain, its missing parts supplied by reference TRBV2 and TRBJ2-1, is EPEVTQTPSHQVTQMGQEVILRCVPISNHLYFYWYRQILGQKVEFLVSFYNNEISEKSEIFDDQFSVERPDGSNFTLKIRSTKLEDSAMYFCASNLQGTNEQFFGPGTRLTVL.